Each of the 28 T cell receptor beta chains below was sequenced from the same sample in a study of regulatory T cells in long-lasting Graves disease. Time point noted: newly diagnosed GD, antithyroid drugs for less than 3 months. Isolated PBMC RNA provided the starting material for the TCR library. Investigators prepared the TCR beta libraries by applying iRepertoire HTBI primers and Arm-PCR of CDR3 regions. MiXCR, run by TCRdb on the multiplex PCR reads, gives a single entry per CDR3 protein. The sample records around 420,000 distinct CDR3 sequences, 15% to 17% being singletons. The sample consisted of peripheral blood mononuclear cells (PBMCs), taken at new diagnosis, from a patient treated with antithyroid drugs. These receptors all come from a female donor with Graves disease.

This clonotype appeared many times. V usage is TRBV7-8 and J usage is TRBJ2-1; the D is unclear. This CDR3 comprises 18 residues. The germline gives CDR1 SGHVS, CDR2 FQNEAQ. The ends were cut back, 0 bases at V and 7 bases at J, with 22 bases in the middle. This CDR3 is CASSLAHSNQIWANEQFF. In nucleotides, the CDR3 is TGTGCCAGCAGCTTAGCTCACAGTAATCAAATATGGGCAAATGAGCAGTTCTTC.

This clonotype showed up many times. The chain combines TRBV18 with TRBJ1-1, with D uncertain. Trimming pared 0 bases from V and 8 bases from J, leaving 10 bases between. The CDR3 covers 13 residues. Germline loops: CDR1 KGHSH, CDR2 LQKENI. CDR3 protein: CASSPPDSQEAFF. The CDR3, as DNA: TGTGCCAGCTCACCACCGGATTCTCAGGAAGCTTTCTTT.

Many counts were recorded for this clonotype. The J gene is TRBJ2-3, the V gene TRBV5-1; weak D call: TRBD2 (6 bases). Germline CDR1 and CDR2: SGHRS and YFSETQ. The germline V and J ends were trimmed by 7 bases and 0 bases, with 18 bases remaining between them. This CDR3 has 16 residues. CDR3 nucleotides: TGCGCCAGCGGGGTTTTCGGGGGATCTAGCACAGATACGCAGTATTTT. Amino acid sequence: CASGVFGGSSTDTQYF.

This clonotype came up many times. The chain carries TRBV7-6 and TRBJ2-7, with D possibly being TRBD2 (7 bases). V dropped 5 bases and J dropped 7 bases, with 15 bases sitting between them. Germline V CDR1 and CDR2: SGHVS, FNYEAQ. The CDR3 has 13 amino acids. The CDR3: CASSPRGGPEQYF. The DNA of the CDR3 is TGTGCCAGCAGCCCAAGGGGGGGCCCAGAGCAGTACTTC.

This clonotype was recorded a few times. A read error may explain this, as a much larger clone is one base away. The chain joins TRBV6-1 to TRBJ1-1; D is uncertain. Germline assignment: CDR1 MNHNS and CDR2 SASEGT. This CDR3 region has 13 residues. The CDR3 reads CVSSEIRRTEAFF. CDR3 sequence (DNA): TGTGTCAGCAGTGAAATCCGGAGAACTGAAGCTTTCTTT.

The table lists this clonotype with a few counts. Given the absence of the conserved phenylalanine or tryptophan at the CDR3 end, a read error is likely. The gene calls are TRBV7-2 and TRBJ2-5, with D unclear. V lost 6 bases and J lost 2, with 7 bases in between. CDR3 length: 12 amino acids. Germline V CDR1 and CDR2: SGHTA, FQGNSA. This chain's CDR3 is CASRQPQETQYL. CDR3 nucleotides: TGTGCCAGCAGGCAACCTCAAGAGACCCAGTACCTC.

This clonotype occurred many times. This sequence joins TRBV6-1 and TRBJ2-1; TRBD1 matches at 7 bases. Germline V CDR1 and CDR2: MNHNS, SASEGT. The CDR3 runs to 15 residues. The V and J ends lost 6 bases and 0 bases, in that order; junction bases with no gene match: 5. The CDR3 nucleotides are TGTGCCAGCAGGAAGGGACAGAGCTCCTACAATGAGCAGTTCTTC. It translates to CASRKGQSSYNEQFF.

The V gene is TRBV10-1, the J gene TRBJ2-1, with TRBD1 identical over 9 bases. J gave up 9 bases and V 6 bases, and 6 bases lay outside the gene matches. Looked up from germline, CDR1 is WNHNN and CDR2 is SYGVQD (reference sequence). The CDR3 runs 13 residues. The CDR3, as DNA: TGCGCCAGCAGCCAGGACAGGGGAGGTGAGCAGTTCTTC. Protein sequence: CASSQDRGGEQFF.

The genes are TRBV5-5 and TRBJ2-1; 7 bases are a match to TRBD2. Germline values: CDR1 SGHKS, CDR2 YYEKEE (reference sequence). The CDR3 is 16 residues long. V dropped 0 bases and J dropped 12; count of bases not matched to a gene: 15. The CDR3 sequence is CASSLEARGSSGGQFF. The CDR3 nucleotides are TGTGCCAGCAGCTTGGAAGCGCGGGGGAGCTCCGGGGGGCAGTTCTTC.

This clonotype was recorded a few times. The V and J genes are TRBV27 and TRBJ2-5; D may be TRBD1 (6 bases). V was clipped by 1 base and J by 4 bases, with 13 bases between them. Per germline, CDR1 MNHEY and CDR2 SMNVEV (reference sequence). The CDR3 runs to 15 residues. CDR3 nucleotides: TGTGCCAGCAGTTTATATGTCCAGGGGAGAGAGACCCAGTACTTC. Translating it yields CASSLYVQGRETQYF.

Many counts were recorded for this clonotype. The chain employs TRBV7-9 and TRBJ2-3; a possible D gene is TRBD2 (5 bases). CDR3 length: 15 amino acids. The ends were cut back, 7 bases at V and 1 base at J, with 15 bases in the middle. Germline V gives CDR1 SEHNR, CDR2 FQNEAQ (reference sequence). CDR3: CASTKLGVGTDTQYF. The CDR3 nucleotides read TGTGCCAGCACGAAGTTGGGAGTTGGCACAGATACGCAGTATTTT.

The rearrangement links TRBV19 to TRBJ2-7; 13 bases line up with TRBD2. The V gene's germline CDR1 is LNHDA and CDR2 SQIVND (reference sequence). This CDR3 comprises 16 residues. V trimming: 5 bases; J trimming: 5 bases; junction bases outside the gene matches: 9. The CDR3 nucleotides read TGTGCCAGTAGTGACCGACTAGCGGGAGGTCTGGACGAGCAGTACTTC. The encoded protein is CASSDRLAGGLDEQYF.

The sample holds a few counts of this clonotype. V gene TRBV20-1 combines with J gene TRBJ2-1, with TRBD2 matching over 11 bases. The CDR3 loop spans 19 amino acids. Looked up from germline, CDR1 is DFQATT and CDR2 is SNEGSKA (reference sequence). J was trimmed by 0 bases and V by 3 bases; bases with no gene match: 13. The CDR3 here is CSASGGISTSGGSYNEQFF. In DNA, the CDR3 is TGCAGTGCTAGTGGGGGGATTAGCACTAGCGGGGGCTCCTACAATGAGCAGTTCTTC.

The chain carries TRBV20-1 and TRBJ1-2; 9 bases fit TRBD1. Germline V gene data show CDR1 as DFQATT and CDR2 as SNEGSKA (reference sequence). The ends lost 5 bases at V and 4 bases at J; junction bases unmatched: 5. This CDR3 region has 13 residues. The DNA for the CDR3 is TGCAGTGCTCTCACGGGACAGGGCTATGGCTACACCTTC. Translating it yields CSALTGQGYGYTF.

This clonotype was detected many times. J is TRBJ1-1 and V is TRBV5-5; D gene ambiguous. This CDR3 has 16 residues. Germline values: CDR1 SGHKS, CDR2 YYEKEE (reference sequence). V shed 2 bases and J shed 0 bases, with 14 bases lying between them. CDR3 loop: CASSFRDRELNTEAFF. The CDR3 nucleotides are TGTGCCAGCAGCTTCAGAGATAGGGAATTGAACACTGAAGCTTTCTTT.

This clonotype was seen at least ten times. The chain joins TRBV28 to TRBJ2-6, with D tentatively TRBD1 (5 bases). This CDR3 is built from 18 residues. The germline gives CDR1 MDHEN, CDR2 SYDVKM. Trimming stripped 7 bases from V and 0 bases from J, with 19 bases between. CDR3 residues: CASTSGAKFSSGANVLTF. The CDR3 nucleotides are TGTGCCAGCACGTCTGGGGCAAAATTTAGCTCTGGGGCCAACGTCCTGACTTTC.

This clonotype was detected ten times or more. The J gene is TRBJ1-1, the V gene TRBV19; no clear D. V lost 4 bases and J lost 0, with 12 bases in between. Per the germline V gene, CDR1 is LNHDA and CDR2 is SQIVND (reference sequence). The CDR3 totals 15 residues. In nucleotides, the CDR3 is TGTGCCAGTAGTACTCAGAGACGGATGAACACTGAAGCTTTCTTT. Protein product: CASSTQRRMNTEAFF. Based on the CDR3 plus reference TRBV19 and TRBJ1-1, the full variable domain is DGGITQSPKYLFRKEGQNVTLSCEQNLNHDAMYWYRQDPGQGLRLIYYSQIVNDFQKGDIAEGYSVSREKKESFPLTVTSAQKNPTAFYLCASSTQRRMNTEAFFGQGTRLTVV.

This clonotype was counted ten times or more. The CDR3 DNA reads TGTGCCAGCAGCCAAGGGGGAGGAAAACTGTTTTTT. Translation: CASSQGGGKLFF. The chain employs TRBV3-1 and TRBJ1-4; D gene unclear. Germline CDR1 and CDR2: LGHDT and YNNKEL (reference sequence). With 1 base removed from V and 10 bases from J, the gap between germline ends came to 7 bases. The CDR3 contains 12 residues.

Many counts were recorded for this clonotype. The genes are TRBV7-8 and TRBJ2-5; 9 nucleotides match TRBD2. Unmatched junction bases numbered 4, after V lost 4 bases and J lost 4 bases. CDR3 length: 14 amino acids. Germline lookup yields CDR1 SGHVS and CDR2 FQNEAQ. DNA for the CDR3: TGTGCCAGCAGCTACTCTAGCGGGACAGAGACCCAGTACTTC. Amino acid sequence: CASSYSSGTETQYF.

V gene TRBV20-1 combines with J gene TRBJ2-5; no clear D. V was shortened by 5 bases and J by 2 bases, with 9 bases between the two germline ends. Germline lookup yields CDR1 DFQATT and CDR2 SNEGSKA (reference sequence). The CDR3 has 12 amino acids. The CDR3 loop is CSASLGQETQYF. The CDR3 bases are TGCAGTGCTTCGCTAGGGCAAGAGACCCAGTACTTC.

This clonotype came up many times. The chain has TRBV6-1 and TRBJ1-5; D ambiguous. The V end lost 6 bases, the J end lost 4 bases, and 7 bases lay between the germline ends. The CDR3 contains 12 residues. From germline, CDR1 is MNHNS and CDR2 SASEGT. The CDR3 region is CASRQLNQPQHF. DNA for the CDR3: TGTGCCAGCAGGCAGTTGAATCAGCCCCAGCATTTT.

This clonotype was counted many times. This chain joins TRBV4-1 and TRBJ2-7; 8 bases align to TRBD2. Germline V CDR1 and CDR2: MGHRA, YSYEKL. The CDR3 extends over 18 amino acids. J was trimmed by 7 bases and V by 0 bases; bases with no gene match: 17. CDR3 residues: CASSQDARMSGSKHEQYF. In DNA, the CDR3 is TGCGCCAGCAGCCAAGATGCGCGGATGAGCGGGAGTAAGCATGAGCAGTACTTC.

This clonotype was seen many times. The chain links TRBV20-1 to TRBJ1-1; 9 nucleotides match TRBD1. Trimming at V came to 3 bases and at J to 5 bases, leaving 7 bases not matched to a gene. CDR3 length equals 14 residues. Germline lookup yields CDR1 DFQATT and CDR2 SNEGSKA (reference sequence). The CDR3 region is CSASGGQGGTEAFF. As DNA, the CDR3 is TGCAGTGCTAGCGGGGGACAGGGAGGGACTGAAGCTTTCTTT.

This clonotype was counted many times. The chain carries TRBV7-2 and TRBJ1-5, with 10 bases aligning to TRBD1. This CDR3 has 18 amino acids. The V gene's germline CDR1 is SGHTA and CDR2 FQGNSA. Trimming cost V 8 bases and J 3 bases; bases outside gene matches: 16. The CDR3 DNA sequence: TGTGCCAGCGCCCCCCGGACAGGGGGAATCTTTGACAATCAGCCCCAGCATTTT. Protein sequence: CASAPRTGGIFDNQPQHF.

This clonotype occurred a few times. This rearrangement joins TRBV6-5 to TRBJ2-7, with D tentatively TRBD2 (6 bases). Trimming took 2 bases from V and 2 from J, leaving 10 bases between them. The germline V gene has CDR1 MNHEY and CDR2 SVGAGI. This CDR3 is 14 amino acids long. CDR3: CASSYRDLPYEQYF. CDR3 coding DNA: TGTGCCAGCAGTTACCGGGACTTACCCTACGAGCAGTACTTC.

This clonotype occurred many times. This chain's CDR3 is CASSRDLSLNGYTF. The CDR3 DNA follows: TGTGCCAGCAGCCGGGACTTGTCTTTGAATGGCTACACCTTC. This rearrangement joins TRBV12-3 or TRBV12-4 to TRBJ1-2, with D possibly being TRBD1 (5 bases). CDR3 length equals 14 residues. The V and J ends lost 6 bases and 6 bases respectively, with 17 bases between them.

Ten or more counts support this clonotype. This sequence joins TRBV7-9 and TRBJ2-5; D not resolved. The length of the CDR3 is 15 residues. Germline loops: CDR1 SEHNR, CDR2 FQNEAQ (reference sequence). Trimming cost V 0 bases and J 1 base, with 9 bases left between them. This CDR3 is CASSLAPSAQETQYF. CDR3 sequence (DNA): TGTGCCAGCAGCTTAGCGCCCTCGGCCCAAGAGACCCAGTACTTC.

Ten or more counts support this clonotype. The chain employs TRBV5-5 and TRBJ2-1, with TRBD2 matching 13 bases. This CDR3 comprises 15 residues. The J segment lost 2 bases and the V segment lost 6 bases, leaving 2 bases of the junction unmatched. CDR1 is SGHKS, CDR2 YYEKEE, per germline (reference sequence). Here the CDR3 DNA reads TGTGCCAGCACCGGGACTAGCGGGGCCTACAATGAGCAGTTCTTC. Translation gives CASTGTSGAYNEQFF. Using reference TRBV5-5 and TRBJ2-1 for the parts outside the CDR3, the full variable domain is DAGVTQSPTHLIKTRGQQVTLRCSPISGHKSVSWYQQVLGQGPQFIFQYYEKEERGRGNFPDRFSARQFPNYSSELNVNALLLGDSALYLCASTGTSGAYNEQFFGPGTRLTVL.